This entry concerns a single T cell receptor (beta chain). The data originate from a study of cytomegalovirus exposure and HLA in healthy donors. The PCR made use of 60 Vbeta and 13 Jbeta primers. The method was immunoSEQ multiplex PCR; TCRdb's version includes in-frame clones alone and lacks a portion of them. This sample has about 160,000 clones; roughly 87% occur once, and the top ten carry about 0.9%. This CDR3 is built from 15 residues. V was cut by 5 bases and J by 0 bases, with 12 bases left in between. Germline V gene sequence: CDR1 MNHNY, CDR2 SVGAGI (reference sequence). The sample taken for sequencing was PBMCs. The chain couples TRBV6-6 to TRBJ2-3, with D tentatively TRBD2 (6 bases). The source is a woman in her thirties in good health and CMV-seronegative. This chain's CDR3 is CASSNTGTSTDTQYF. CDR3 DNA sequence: TGTGCCAGCAGTAACACCGGGACTAGCACAGATACGCAGTATTTT.